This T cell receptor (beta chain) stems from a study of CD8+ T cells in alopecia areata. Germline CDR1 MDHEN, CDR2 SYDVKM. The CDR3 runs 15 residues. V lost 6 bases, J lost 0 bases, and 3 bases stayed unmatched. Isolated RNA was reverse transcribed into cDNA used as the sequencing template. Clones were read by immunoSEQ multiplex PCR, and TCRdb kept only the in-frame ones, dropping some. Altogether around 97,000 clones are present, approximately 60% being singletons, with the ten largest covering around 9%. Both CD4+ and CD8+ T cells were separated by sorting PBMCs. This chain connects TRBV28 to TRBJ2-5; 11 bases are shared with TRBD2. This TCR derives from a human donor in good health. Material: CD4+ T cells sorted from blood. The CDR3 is CASSQGLADQETQYF. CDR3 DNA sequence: TGTGCCAGCAGCCAGGGACTAGCGGACCAAGAGACCCAGTACTTC.